This T cell receptor (beta chain) emerged from a study of early T cells in non-severe SARS-CoV-2 infection. The wider study: It was bulk RNA from unsorted whole blood that was sequenced, and the chains were unpaired. Study-level findings and limits: Private and CD4 specificities were missed by VDJdb matching, which favored anti-spike CD8 responses.

This clonotype has at least ten counts. The antigen is unknown. Per the germline V gene, CDR1 is SNHLY and CDR2 is FYNNEI. The V and J ends lost 7 bases and 1 base respectively, with 10 bases between them. This CDR3 contains 13 residues. As part of library construction, unique molecular identifiers were attached to individual cDNA molecules. TCRdb recomputed calls from the 5' RACE reads with MiXCR, one row per CDR3 protein. The profile covers around 45,000 distinct CDR3 sequences, with under 4.5% appearing a single time and just over 3% taken by the ten largest. The chain recombines TRBV2 with TRBJ1-1; D is unclear. Sequenced sample: whole blood. The receptor comes from an adult who was a healthcare worker with PCR-confirmed SARS-CoV-2 infection or an uninfected control (not recorded which). CDR3 bases: TGTGCCAGCAAATTGAGGGAGAACACTGAAGCTTTCTTT. Its protein is CASKLRENTEAFF.